A single sample gave rise to the 23 T cell receptor beta chains below, sequenced in a study of response to subunit inactivated influenza vaccine. TCRdb re-derived calls from the RT-PCR reads in MiXCR, one entry per CDR3 protein. The table shows about 780,000 distinct CDR3 sequences, with about 18% occurring only once. This specimen was PBMCs from blood, taken 4 to 6 days after vaccination. These receptors all come from a man between 50 and 59 years old who received an inactivated influenza vaccine.

V is TRBV2 and J is TRBJ1-5; possibly TRBD1 for D (5 bases). Germline values: CDR1 SNHLY, CDR2 FYNNEI. V was cut by 3 bases and J by 0 bases, with 15 bases left in between. The CDR3 extends over 17 amino acids. In DNA, the CDR3 is TGTGCCAGCAGTGATTGGCAGGGATCCCTTAGCAATCAGCCCCAGCATTTT. Translation: CASSDWQGSLSNQPQHF.

This clonotype was detected only a few times. This chain links TRBV13 with TRBJ2-7, with a weak D call TRBD1 (8 bases). Germline-derived CDR1 and CDR2 are PRHDT and FYEKMQ (reference sequence). V gave up 6 bases and J gave up 4 bases, with 13 bases separating them. CDR3 size: 13 residues. The CDR3 loop reads CASRGRDRYEQYF. The DNA for the CDR3 is TGTGCCAGCAGGGGGAGGGACAGGTACGAGCAGTACTTC.

Only a few counts were recorded for this clonotype. The chain employs TRBV24-1 and TRBJ2-1; 8 nucleotides align to TRBD2. The CDR3 has 16 amino acids. Germline V gene sequence: CDR1 KGHDR, CDR2 SFDVKD. V lost 3 bases and J lost 1; bases outside the gene matches: 4. The CDR3 spells CATSDTGTSSYNEQFF. The CDR3 DNA is TGTGCCACCAGTGATACCGGGACTAGTTCCTACAATGAGCAGTTCTTC.

This chain connects TRBV12-3 or TRBV12-4 to TRBJ2-1; 9 bases line up with TRBD1. V was pared by 5 bases and J by 2 bases, with 7 bases of the junction left unmatched. CDR3 length equals 16 residues. Written as DNA, the CDR3 is TGTGCCAGCAGTACTCTTGGACAGGGGACCTACAATGAGCAGTTCTTC. Translation: CASSTLGQGTYNEQFF.

This clonotype has a handful of counts. The V and J genes are TRBV6-2 or TRBV6-3 and TRBJ2-7; the match to TRBD1 covers 9 bases. From germline, CDR1 is MNHEY and CDR2 SVGEGT. V lost 5 bases, J lost 5 bases, and 7 bases stayed unmatched. This CDR3 has 14 amino acids. CDR3 residues: CASSRAGTGHEQYF. Written as DNA, the CDR3 is TGTGCCAGCAGTCGAGCCGGGACAGGGCACGAGCAGTACTTC.

There are a few counts of this clonotype. The chain carries TRBV6-1 and TRBJ1-6; a weak D match, TRBD1 (6 bases). Trimming left V 6 bases short and J 3 bases short, with 15 bases between. CDR3 length equals 16 residues. From germline, CDR1 is MNHNS and CDR2 SASEGT. The CDR3 coding sequence is TGTGCCAGCAGCCCCTACAGGGCTCGCTATAATTCACCCCTCCACTTT. This encodes CASSPYRARYNSPLHF.

This clonotype was seen a handful of times. The chain recombines TRBV5-1 with TRBJ1-2, with 7 bases fitting TRBD1. The CDR3 has 15 residues. Trimming at V came to 4 bases and at J to 1 base, leaving 7 bases not matched to a gene. Germline V gene data show CDR1 as SGHRS and CDR2 as YFSETQ. The chain's CDR3 is CASSPDRDLNYGYTF. The CDR3 DNA is TGCGCCAGCAGCCCAGACAGGGACCTTAACTATGGCTACACCTTC.

This rearrangement joins TRBV15 to TRBJ2-1, with D perhaps matching TRBD1 or TRBD2 (6 bases each). Germline V CDR1 and CDR2: LNHNV, YYDKDF (reference sequence). This CDR3 spans 15 amino acids. The V end lost 5 bases, the J end lost 3 bases, and 14 bases lay between the germline ends. Here the CDR3 reads CATSWAGGGYNEQFF. The DNA for the CDR3 is TGTGCCACCAGCTGGGCCGGGGGCGGCTACAATGAGCAGTTCTTC.

This clonotype has just one count. The chain recombines TRBV7-9 with TRBJ2-3, with 9 bases matching TRBD1. Germline V gene lookup returns CDR1 SEHNR and CDR2 FQNEAQ (reference sequence). V was pared by 3 bases and J by 5 bases, with 9 bases of the junction left unmatched. The CDR3 extends over 16 amino acids. CDR3 DNA: TGTGCCAGCAGCTTTTTCACAGGGGGCAGTGGAGATACGCAGTATTTT. Translating it yields CASSFFTGGSGDTQYF.

CDR3 nucleotide sequence: TGTGCCAGCAGCTTAACGGGACTAGCGGGAGAGGGAACGCAGTATTTT. Its translation is CASSLTGLAGEGTQYF. The V gene is TRBV7-3, the J gene TRBJ2-3, with TRBD2 matching over 14 bases. Germline CDR1 reads SGHTA; CDR2 reads FQGTGA. V shed 0 bases, J shed 9 bases, and the junction held 5 bases outside the gene matches. The CDR3 extends over 16 amino acids.

In this sample, this clonotype turned up a few times. Relative to the germline gene, one junction end is altered; a read error may explain this. This chain uses TRBV6-1 with TRBJ2-1; 8 bases map to TRBD2. Germline lookup yields CDR1 MNHNS and CDR2 SASEGT. This CDR3 is built from 18 residues. For the CDR3, the DNA is TGTGCCAGCAGTAAAGCGGGGGCGGGAGCCCTAAATCGTGGTGAGCAGTTCTTC. Translated: CASSKAGAGALNRGEQFF.

This chain's CDR3 is CASSADSAMSQFF. For the CDR3, the DNA is TGTGCCAGCAGCGCGGACAGCGCTATGTCGCAGTTCTTC. The rearrangement links TRBV2 to TRBJ2-1; weak D call: TRBD1 (6 bases). With 6 bases removed from V and 12 bases from J, the gap between germline ends came to 18 bases. The CDR3 covers 13 residues. Germline V gene data show CDR1 as SNHLY and CDR2 as FYNNEI.

In this sample, this clonotype turned up a few times. V gene TRBV20-1 combines with J gene TRBJ2-1; D may be TRBD1 (6 bases). This CDR3 is 15 amino acids long. V was shortened by 5 bases and J by 0 bases, with 14 bases between the two germline ends. Germline V lookup: CDR1 DFQATT, CDR2 SNEGSKA (reference sequence). Here the CDR3 DNA reads TGCAGTGCTGAGGGGGACATGAGCTCCTACAATGAGCAGTTCTTC. This sequence encodes CSAEGDMSSYNEQFF.

This clonotype was picked up a small number of times. The chain links TRBV7-3 to TRBJ2-2; D is uncertain. V was pared by 6 bases and J by 3 bases, with 14 bases between. The CDR3 loop spans 15 amino acids. In germline, CDR1 is SGHTA, CDR2 FQGTGA. Here the CDR3 DNA reads TGTGCCAGCAGTTCCCCCGGCTCGGACACCGGGGAGCTGTTTTTT. It specifies CASSSPGSDTGELFF. The variable domain in full, completed from reference TRBV7-3 and TRBJ2-2, reads GAGVSQTPSNKVTEKGKYVELRCDPISGHTALYWYRQSLGQGPEFLIYFQGTGAADDSGLPNDRFFAVRPEGSVSTLKIQRTERGDSAVYLCASSSPGSDTGELFFGEGSRLTVL.

This clonotype showed up many times. V usage is TRBV24-1 and J usage is TRBJ1-2, with 8 bases fitting TRBD1. Germline trimming cut 6 bases from V and 3 bases from J; bases unmatched to any gene: 2. The CDR3 contains 13 residues. Germline CDR1 is KGHDR and CDR2 is SFDVKD. The CDR3 region has the DNA TGTGCCACCAGTACGGGACAGGACTATGGCTACACCTTC. It encodes CATSTGQDYGYTF.

This clonotype was picked up a small number of times. The genes are TRBV19 and TRBJ2-6; TRBD2 is a possible D gene (5 bases). Germline CDR1 LNHDA, CDR2 SQIVND (reference sequence). Trimming cost V 8 bases and J 0 bases, with 17 bases left between them. The CDR3 totals 17 residues. CDR3 sequence (DNA): TGTGCCAGTTCGCGACTACCGGGGTCCTCTGGGGCCAACGTCCTGACTTTC. Residues: CASSRLPGSSGANVLTF.

The CDR3 sequence is CASSKWVGPYNEQFF. The CDR3 nucleotides read TGTGCCAGCAGCAAATGGGTAGGGCCCTACAATGAGCAGTTCTTC. V and J are TRBV21-1 and TRBJ2-1. TRBV21-1 is described as a pseudogene. The CDR3 is made up of 15 amino acids.

The chain is built from TRBV12-3 or TRBV12-4 and TRBJ2-3; 8 bases line up with TRBD2. This CDR3 has 15 residues. V was pared by 2 bases and J by 3 bases, with 4 bases of the junction left unmatched. The chain's CDR3 is CASSLRAGGTDTQYF. The CDR3 bases are TGTGCCAGCAGTTTACGTGCGGGGGGAACAGATACGCAGTATTTT.

The chain combines TRBV4-1 with TRBJ2-1; a possible D gene is TRBD2 (7 bases). Trimming shortened V by 3 bases and J by 8 bases, and 17 bases separated the two germline ends. CDR1 is MGHRA, CDR2 YSYEKL, per germline. This CDR3 has 15 residues. The chain's CDR3 is CASSHRAGAGDEQFF. The CDR3 bases are TGCGCCAGCAGCCACCGGGCGGGGGCAGGGGATGAGCAGTTCTTC.

CDR3 sequence: CASSQVVVSYEQYF. As DNA, the CDR3 is TGCGCCAGCAGCCAAGTGGTAGTCTCCTACGAGCAGTACTTC. The rearrangement joins TRBV4-1 to TRBJ2-7; D gene unclear. This CDR3 spans 14 amino acids. CDR1 MGHRA and CDR2 YSYEKL come from the germline V gene. V gave up 1 base and J gave up 0 bases, with 7 bases separating them.

The V call is TRBV27, the J call TRBJ2-5; 7 bases are shared with TRBD1. The V gene's germline CDR1 is MNHEY and CDR2 SMNVEV (reference sequence). The CDR3 runs 13 residues. V trimming: 3 bases; J trimming: 7 bases; junction bases outside the gene matches: 5. CDR3 DNA: TGTGCCAGCAGTTTTACAGGGGAAACGACCCAGTACTTC. This gives the protein CASSFTGETTQYF.

This clonotype has just a few counts. The chain is built from TRBV6-5 and TRBJ2-7; the match to TRBD1 covers 10 bases. This CDR3 comprises 15 residues. Germline CDR1 and CDR2: MNHEY and SVGAGI. Unmatched junction bases numbered 6, after V lost 2 bases and J lost 5 bases. CDR3: CASSYPGQGYHEQYF. In nucleotides, the CDR3 is TGTGCCAGCAGTTACCCGGGACAGGGGTACCACGAGCAGTACTTC.

The J gene is TRBJ2-7, the V gene TRBV6-1, with D possibly called TRBD1 or TRBD2 (5 bases each). Trimming took 2 bases from V and 2 from J, leaving 13 bases between them. Germline V gene sequence: CDR1 MNHNS, CDR2 SASEGT. The CDR3 has 15 residues. CDR3 nucleotides: TGTGCCAGCAGTGAAAGGTCCGGGGCCGCCTACGAGCAGTACTTC. Translating gives CASSERSGAAYEQYF.